These T cell receptor beta chains were read from a single sample in a study of monozygotic twins with inflammatory bowel disease. For each CDR3 protein, TCRdb gives one entry from its re-call of the 5' RACE reads, without DNA. The specimen's table records some 150,000 distinct CDR3 sequences. Input material: blood. The receptor set was obtained from a human donor with ulcerative colitis or Crohn's disease, or a healthy co-twin of an affected twin (not recorded which). Each CDR3 is given with its conserved first and last residue.

>TRBV5-1|TRBJ2-4
CASSRGLAKNMQYF
>TRBV14|TRBJ1-6
CASSPGGVWNSPLHF
>TRBV5-1|TRBJ2-1
CASSGWDGDYNEQFF
>TRBV15|TRBJ2-1
CATRLQGNEQFF
>TRBV10-3|TRBJ2-7
CAISAGTYEQYF
>TRBV29-1|TRBJ1-2
CSVETGGSGYTF
>TRBV9|TRBJ2-1
CASSTVAGAYNEQFF
>TRBV18|TRBJ2-1
CASSPRGSSYNEQFF
>TRBV5-1|TRBJ2-2
CASTPTSGRAGELFF
>TRBV6-4|TRBJ1-1
CARDFMGTEAFF